These 3 T cell receptor beta chains originate from one sample sequenced in a study of blood T cell repertoires in COVID-19. The repertoire was sequenced with immunoSEQ multiplex PCR; TCRdb's copy has only in-frame clones and lacks some. The repertoire holds hundreds of thousands of clones, with around 90% as singletons. The sample taken for sequencing was peripheral blood. The receptors shown here come from a young woman who had recovered from COVID-19.

This sequence joins TRBV6-2 or TRBV6-3 and TRBJ2-7, with 11 bases that match TRBD2. Per the germline V gene, CDR1 is MNHEY and CDR2 is SVGEGT. This CDR3 spans 16 amino acids. With V trimmed by 2 bases and J by 1 base, 4 bases remained unmatched. The CDR3 loop is CASSYRGLAESYEQYV. In DNA, the CDR3 is TGTGCCAGCAGTTACCGGGGACTAGCGGAATCCTACGAGCAGTACGTC.

The chain has TRBV27 and TRBJ1-2, with no clear D. Germline assignment: CDR1 MNHEY and CDR2 SMNVEV (reference sequence). CDR3 length: 14 amino acids. V dropped 3 bases and J dropped 6 bases, with 14 bases sitting between them. The CDR3 DNA reads as TGTGCCAGCAGTTTTTCCTCTGGGAGAAATGGCTACACCTTC. It translates to CASSFSSGRNGYTF.

This sequence joins TRBV7-6 and TRBJ1-5, with 7 bases lining up with TRBD1. Germline values: CDR1 SGHVS, CDR2 FNYEAQ. Trimming took 5 bases from V and 7 from J; bases not matched to a gene: 11. CDR3 length equals 15 residues. The CDR3 spells CASSIGTATYQPQHF. The CDR3 coding sequence is TGTGCCAGCAGCATCGGGACAGCGACCTACCAGCCCCAGCATTTT.